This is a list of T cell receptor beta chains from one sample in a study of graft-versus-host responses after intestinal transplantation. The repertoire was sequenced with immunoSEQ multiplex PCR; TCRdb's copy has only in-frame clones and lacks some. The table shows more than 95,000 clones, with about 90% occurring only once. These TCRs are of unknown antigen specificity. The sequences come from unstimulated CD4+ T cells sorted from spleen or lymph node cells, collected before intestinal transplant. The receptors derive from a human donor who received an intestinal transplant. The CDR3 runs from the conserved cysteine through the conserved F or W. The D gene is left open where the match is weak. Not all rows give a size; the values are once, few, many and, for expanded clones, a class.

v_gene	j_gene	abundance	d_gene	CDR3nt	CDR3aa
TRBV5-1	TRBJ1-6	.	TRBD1	TGCGCCAGCAGCTTAGAGTTCCGGGACAGGGGATCACCCCTCCACTTT	CASSLEFRDRGSPLHF
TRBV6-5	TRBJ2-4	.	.	TGTGCCAGCAGCTACAGGGGAGGTGAAGGCAAAAACATTCAGTACTTC	CASSYRGGEGKNIQYF
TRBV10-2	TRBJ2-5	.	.	TGCGCCAGCAGTGTCGGGGGGCGAGCAGAGACCCAGTACTTC	CASSVGGRAETQYF
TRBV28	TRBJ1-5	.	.	TGTGCCAGTATGAGGAGTTGGTCGGGCAATCAGCCCCAGCATTTT	CASMRSWSGNQPQHF
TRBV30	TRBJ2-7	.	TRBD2	TGTGCCTGGAGGGCCCCCCCGGGACTAGCGGGAGTGGGTTCCCACGAGCAGTACTTC	CAWRAPPGLAGVGSHEQYF
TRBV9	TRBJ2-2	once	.	TGTGCCAGCAGCCCCCATGGGGAGACCGGGGAGCTGTTTTTT	CASSPHGETGELFF
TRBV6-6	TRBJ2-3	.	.	TGTGCCAGCAGTTACGAAGGGCCAGATACGCAGTATTTT	CASSYEGPDTQYF
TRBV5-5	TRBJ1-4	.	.	TGTGCCAGCAGCTCTACGGGGGGACTTAATGAAAAACTGTTTTTT	CASSSTGGLNEKLFF
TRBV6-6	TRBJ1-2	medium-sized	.	TGTGCCAGCAGTTTTGATTGGGCTTATGGCTACACCTTC	CASSFDWAYGYTF
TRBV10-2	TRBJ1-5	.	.	TGCGCCAGCAGGGGAAATGCGGGTCAGCCCCAGCATTTT	CASRGNAGQPQHF
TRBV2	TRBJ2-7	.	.	TGTGCCACCATGCGGGACAGCTCCTACGAGCAGTACTTC	CATMRDSSYEQYF
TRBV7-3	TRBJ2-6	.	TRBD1	TGTGCCAGCAGCTTAAAGGCTAGCAGGGGGCGATCTGGGGCCAACGTCCTGACTTTC	CASSLKASRGRSGANVLTF
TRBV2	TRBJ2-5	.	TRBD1	TGTGCCAGCAATCTACAGGGGCAAGAGACCCAGTACTTC	CASNLQGQETQYF
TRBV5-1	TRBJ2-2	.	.	TGCGCCAGCAGCTTATACAACAGGGTAGGCGGGGAGCTGTTTTTT	CASSLYNRVGGELFF
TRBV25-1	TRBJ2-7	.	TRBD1	TGTGCCACCCAGGGACAGTCCTACGAGCAGTACTTC	CATQGQSYEQYF
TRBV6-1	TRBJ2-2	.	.	TGTGCCAGCAGTGAAACCAGGGGTAACACCGGGGAGCTGTTTTTT	CASSETRGNTGELFF
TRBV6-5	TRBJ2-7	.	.	TGTGCCAGCAGTTCCCCCGGACACGTCTCCTACGAGCAGTACTTC	CASSSPGHVSYEQYF
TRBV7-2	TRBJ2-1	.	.	TGTGCCAGCAGCTTAGGCGCAGGGACTCCAACCTACAATGAGCAGTTCTTC	CASSLGAGTPTYNEQFF
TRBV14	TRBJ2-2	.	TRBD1	TGTGCCAGCAGCCAAGTGCAGGGGGCTACCGGGGAGCTGTTTTTT	CASSQVQGATGELFF
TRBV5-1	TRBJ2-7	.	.	TGCGCCAGCAGCTGGGGGACTGAGATGGGCTACGAGCAGTACTTC	CASSWGTEMGYEQYF
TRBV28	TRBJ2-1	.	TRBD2	TGTGCCAGCAAGAAGCGGGAGGGCTCCTACAATGAGCAGTTCTTC	CASKKREGSYNEQFF
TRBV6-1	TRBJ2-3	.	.	TGTGCCAGCAGTGAGATAGCGGTGAGCACAGATACGCAGTATTTT	CASSEIAVSTDTQYF
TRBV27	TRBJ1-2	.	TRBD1	TGTGCCAGCAGTTTATCCACGACAGGGAGCTATGGCTACACCTTC	CASSLSTTGSYGYTF
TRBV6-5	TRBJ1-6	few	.	TGTGCCAGCAGTTCCGGACGGACTCATAATTCACCCCTCCACTTT	CASSSGRTHNSPLHF
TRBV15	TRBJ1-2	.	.	TGTGCCACCAGCAGAGGGCCATTCACGACCGGGGGCTACACCTTC	CATSRGPFTTGGYTF
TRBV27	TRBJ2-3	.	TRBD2	TGTGCCAGCAGTTTACGCCCGGGACTAGCCACAGATACGCAGTATTTT	CASSLRPGLATDTQYF
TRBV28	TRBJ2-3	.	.	TGTGCCAGCAGTTTAGGACTGCCTTATACGCAGTATTTT	CASSLGLPYTQYF
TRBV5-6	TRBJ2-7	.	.	TGTGCCAGCAGCTTGTCCTACCGAGCCTACGAGCAGTACTTC	CASSLSYRAYEQYF
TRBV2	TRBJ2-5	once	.	TGTGCCAGCATCCCCCTACGGGCTAGGCACTTTCAAGAGACCCAGTACTTC	CASIPLRARHFQETQYF
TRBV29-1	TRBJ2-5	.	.	TGCAGCGTTGGGTCGTGGGACATTGGGAAAGAGACCCAGTACTTC	CSVGSWDIGKETQYF
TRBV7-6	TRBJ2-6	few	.	TGTGCCAGCAGCCCCTCTGGGGCCAACGTCCTGACTTTC	CASSPSGANVLTF
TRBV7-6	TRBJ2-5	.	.	TGTGCCAGCAGCTTAGAGGGGACCCAGTACTTC	CASSLEGTQYF
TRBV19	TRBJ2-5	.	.	TGTGCCAGTAGTATTCGGACCCGGGAGACCCAGTACTTC	CASSIRTRETQYF
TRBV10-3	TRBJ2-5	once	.	TGTGCCATCAGTGATTCGCAGGGGATAGAGACCCAGTACTTC	CAISDSQGIETQYF
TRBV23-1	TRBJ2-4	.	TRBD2	TGCGCCAGCAGAGCGGACAGGACTAGCGGGACGGGGTACTTC	CASRADRTSGTGYF
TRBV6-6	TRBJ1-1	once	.	TGTGCCAGCAGTTACTATGGACAGACGGGCTTCTTT	CASSYYGQTGFF
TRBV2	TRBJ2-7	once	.	TGTGCCAGCAGTGATGCAGGCTACGAGCAGTACTTC	CASSDAGYEQYF
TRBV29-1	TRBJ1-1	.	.	TGCAGCGTTGAAGAGGGCGGAATGAACACTGAAGCTTTCTTT	CSVEEGGMNTEAFF
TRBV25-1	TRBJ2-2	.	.	TGTGCCAGCAGTTTGAGGGGTATGGCCACCGGGGAGCTGTTTTTT	CASSLRGMATGELFF
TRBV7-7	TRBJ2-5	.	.	TGTGCCAGCAGCCCCTCCCGCAGTGGGGGGGAGACCCAGTACTTC	CASSPSRSGGETQYF
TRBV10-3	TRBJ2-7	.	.	TGTGCCTCCAGATCCTCACGGGAGCAGTACTTC	CASRSSREQYF
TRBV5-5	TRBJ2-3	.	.	TGTGCCAGCAGTGTCACAGGACGCACAGATACGCAGTATTTT	CASSVTGRTDTQYF
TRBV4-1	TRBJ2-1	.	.	TGCGCCAGCAGCCAAGTAACGACAGGGAGGTTATACAATGAGCAGTTCTTC	CASSQVTTGRLYNEQFF
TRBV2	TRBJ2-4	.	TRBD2	TGTGCCAGCAGTGCTGCGTCTAGCGGGAGTAGGGACATTCAGTACTTC	CASSAASSGSRDIQYF
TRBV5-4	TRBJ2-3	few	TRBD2	TGTGCCAGCAGCCCCGCGGGGGACCCTACAGATACGCAGTATTTT	CASSPAGDPTDTQYF
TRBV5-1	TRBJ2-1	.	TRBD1	TGCGCCAGCAGCTTGGATGCCGGGACAGATTACAATGAGCAGTTCTTC	CASSLDAGTDYNEQFF
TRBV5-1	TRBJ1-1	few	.	TGCGCCAGCAGCTTGAGTGGTGGTACTGAAGCTTTCTTT	CASSLSGGTEAFF
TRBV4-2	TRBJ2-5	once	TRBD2	TGTGCCAGCAGAAATAGCGGGGGGCCGGGAGAGACCCAGTACTTC	CASRNSGGPGETQYF
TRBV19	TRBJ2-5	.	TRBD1	TGTGCCAGTAGAGTTCGACAGGGGGAGACCCAGTACTTC	CASRVRQGETQYF
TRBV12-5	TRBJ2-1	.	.	TGTGCTAGTGGTTTGGTAAGGGTATCTTGGGCAGAGCAGTTCTTC	CASGLVRVSWAEQFF
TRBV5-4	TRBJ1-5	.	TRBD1	TGTGCCAGCAGTCAACAGGGGGCAGGGCAGCCCCAGCATTTT	CASSQQGAGQPQHF
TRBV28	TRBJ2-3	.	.	TGTGCCAGCAGTCCTGGGGGCACAGATACGCAGTATTTT	CASSPGGTDTQYF
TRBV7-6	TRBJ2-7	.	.	TGTGCCAGCAGCTTGGGCGTGGGTGGTTTTTACGAGCAGTACTTC	CASSLGVGGFYEQYF
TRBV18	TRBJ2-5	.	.	TGTGCCAGCTCACCACTGTCAGGCCGAGAGACCCAGTACTTC	CASSPLSGRETQYF
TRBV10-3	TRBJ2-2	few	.	TGTGCCATCAGTGAGACCCGCCGAGAAACCGGGGAGCTGTTTTTT	CAISETRRETGELFF